These T cell receptor beta chains were read from a single sample in a study of cytotoxic CD8 clonotypes in ibrutinib-treated CLL. Sequencing was performed with immunoSEQ multiplex PCR; in TCRdb, only in-frame clones are kept and a portion is missing. This sample has approximately 190,000 clones; approximately 75% occur once, and the top ten carry about an eighth. The sequencing used PBMCs, collected after 12 months of ibrutinib treatment. These receptors were taken from a human donor with chronic lymphocytic leukemia. Each CDR3 is given with its conserved first and last residue. The D gene is left open where the match is weak. For some rows the clone size is stated as once, few or many, or as a class when expanded; others skip it.

d_call	v_call	clone_size	j_call	cdr3_aa	cdr3_nt
-	TRBV5-1	-	TRBJ1-1	CASSLRPRGGNTEAFF	TGCGCCAGCAGCTTGAGACCGCGCGGGGGGAACACTGAAGCTTTCTTT
TRBD1	TRBV11-2	-	TRBJ2-7	CASSAGTGVYGEQYF	TGTGCCAGCAGCGCCGGGACAGGGGTATATGGCGAGCAGTACTTC
-	TRBV5-1	-	TRBJ1-1	CASSLDGSNTEAFF	TGCGCCAGCAGCTTGGATGGTTCGAACACTGAAGCTTTCTTT
TRBD2	TRBV7-9	-	TRBJ2-1	CASGAGAYNEQFF	TGTGCCAGCGGAGCGGGAGCTTATAATGAGCAGTTCTTC
TRBD2	TRBV27	once	TRBJ2-7	CASNRAGVPYEQYF	TGTGCCAGCAATCGCGCGGGAGTTCCCTACGAGCAGTACTTC
-	TRBV28	-	TRBJ2-1	CASSFLGSFGSQGSYNEQFF	TGTGCCAGCAGTTTTTTGGGGAGTTTTGGGAGCCAGGGGTCTTACAATGAGCAGTTCTTC
TRBD1	TRBV11-2	-	TRBJ2-1	CASSLWTGFFGEQFF	TGTGCCAGCAGCTTATGGACAGGGTTTTTCGGGGAGCAGTTCTTC
-	TRBV10-2	-	TRBJ2-1	CASSEPGANYEQFF	TGCGCCAGCAGTGAACCGGGGGCGAACTATGAGCAGTTCTTC
-	TRBV18	-	TRBJ1-1	CASSPKVSMNTEAFF	TGTGCCAGCTCACCAAAGGTTAGCATGAACACTGAAGCTTTCTTT
-	TRBV6-6	many	TRBJ1-2	CASSRGRGGGYTF	TGTGCCAGCAGTCGTGGCCGGGGAGGAGGCTACACCTTC
TRBD2	TRBV4-1	-	TRBJ2-7	CASSQGEGSPYEQYF	TGCGCCAGCAGCCAAGGGGAGGGGTCTCCCTACGAGCAGTACTTC
TRBD1	TRBV14	-	TRBJ1-1	CASSHNRGLTEAFF	TGTGCCAGCAGCCACAACAGGGGGCTCACTGAAGCTTTCTTT
-	TRBV18	-	TRBJ2-1	CASSPDQAGHNEQFF	TGTGCCAGCTCCCCTGACCAAGCGGGCCACAATGAGCAGTTCTTC
-	TRBV7-9	-	TRBJ2-5	CASSLGRLYQETQYF	TGTGCCAGCAGCCTCGGCAGATTGTACCAAGAGACCCAGTACTTC
-	TRBV11-3	-	TRBJ2-1	CASSVTIDNEQFF	TGTGCCAGCAGCGTTACTATCGACAATGAGCAGTTCTTC
-	TRBV7-3	once	TRBJ1-2	CASSPLGMAYGYTF	TGTGCCAGCAGCCCCTTGGGGATGGCCTATGGCTACACCTTC
-	TRBV18	-	TRBJ2-6	CASSLTSPGQTRANVLTF	TGTGCCAGCTCACTAACTAGCCCTGGACAGACTAGGGCCAACGTCCTGACTTTC